This T cell receptor beta chain was sequenced during a study of long-term antiretroviral therapy in people with HIV. Whole-study results and caveats: Compared with controls, HIV repertoires showed narrower CDR3 length ranges. Despite increasing after ART, diversity remained lower than that of transplant donor controls.

The germline V gene encodes CDR1 SGHRS and CDR2 YFSETQ. The CDR3 has 16 amino acids. The V and J ends lost 1 base and 0 bases respectively, with 14 bases between them. To note about this clone: As yet, its antigen is unknown.

Investigators performed immunoSEQ version v3.0 at survey level. Assay used: immunoSEQ multiplex PCR; TCRdb lists only in-frame clones, some missing. This sample has 28,000 or so clones, with around 85% found just once. This specimen consisted of unsorted PBMCs, obtained 0.8 years before starting antiretroviral therapy. V usage is TRBV5-1 and J usage is TRBJ2-7; perhaps TRBD1 as D (5 bases). The sequence came from a man aged 18 to 29 with HIV. The CDR3 spells CASSLSSREVSYEQYF. DNA of the CDR3: TGCGCCAGCAGCTTGTCCAGCAGGGAAGTCTCCTACGAGCAGTACTTC.